The 12 T cell receptor beta chains below come from one sample, sequenced in a study of T cells after yellow fever vaccination. TCRdb processed the 5' RACE reads anew with MiXCR; each CDR3 protein has one entry. The sample carries fewer than 650,000 distinct CDR3 sequences, 20% to 25% recorded once. The sequencing here drew on PBMCs, taken roughly 23 days after the first yellow fever vaccination. The receptors were gathered from a man in his late teens or twenties who received the YFV17D yellow fever vaccine.

The chain is built from TRBV11-1 and TRBJ2-5; 7 nucleotides agree with TRBD1. The germline V gene has CDR1 SGHAT and CDR2 FQDESV (reference sequence). This CDR3 is 12 amino acids long. V lost 6 bases, J lost 4 bases, and 2 bases stayed unmatched. This chain's CDR3 is CASRYRGETQYF. In nucleotides, the CDR3 is TGTGCCAGCAGGTACAGGGGAGAGACCCAGTACTTC.

A few counts support this clonotype. V gene TRBV7-6 combines with J gene TRBJ2-2; 7 positions agree with TRBD1. The CDR3 is 15 amino acids. Germline-derived CDR1 and CDR2 are SGHVS and FNYEAQ. V lost 5 bases to trimming and J lost 2 bases; unmatched junction nucleotides: 5. DNA of the CDR3: TGTGCCAGCAGCGAAGGGACAGTAAACACCGGGGAGCTGTTTTTT. This gives the protein CASSEGTVNTGELFF.

The table lists this clonotype with a few counts. This chain uses TRBV9 with TRBJ2-5; 8 bases are a match to TRBD2. The germline gives CDR1 SGDLS, CDR2 YYNGEE. This CDR3 region has 15 residues. The junction had 11 bases not matched to a gene; V was cut back by 4 bases and J by 6 bases. CDR3 nucleotide sequence: TGTGCCAGCAGCCTAACGGGGGGGACCCCCCAGACCCAGTACTTC. It is translated as CASSLTGGTPQTQYF.

V usage is TRBV7-6 and J usage is TRBJ2-7; D might be TRBD1 (5 bases). The CDR3 runs to 16 residues. V lost 0 bases, J lost 5 bases, and 17 bases lay in between. Looked up from germline, CDR1 is SGHVS and CDR2 is FNYEAQ. The CDR3 protein is CASSLAPRQTSDEQYF. CDR3 bases: TGTGCCAGCAGCTTAGCACCCCGACAGACTTCTGACGAGCAGTACTTC.

This clonotype was counted a few times. This sequence joins TRBV7-3 and TRBJ1-6; D perhaps matches TRBD1 (5 bases). With 6 bases removed from V and 10 bases from J, the gap between germline ends came to 16 bases. Germline values: CDR1 SGHTA, CDR2 FQGTGA. The CDR3 totals 14 residues. The chain's CDR3 is CASRAGGEESPLHF. The CDR3 DNA is TGTGCCAGCAGGGCGGGGGGGGAAGAATCACCCCTCCACTTT.

V gene TRBV4-2 combines with J gene TRBJ2-3; 9 bases match TRBD2. The V gene end was trimmed by 8 bases and the J gene end by 2 bases; junction bases not matched to a gene: 5. The CDR3 is 14 residues long. Germline CDR1 reads LGHNA; CDR2 reads YNFKEQ. The CDR3 sequence: CASSKRGATDTQYF. The CDR3 nucleotides read TGTGCCAGCTCTAAGCGGGGGGCCACAGATACGCAGTATTTT.

This clonotype was observed a few times. Written as DNA, the CDR3 is TGCAGCGTTGAGCCAACTAATGGTTACGAGCAGTACTTC. It yields the protein CSVEPTNGYEQYF. The rearrangement uses TRBV29-1 and TRBJ2-7; D is unresolved. The CDR3 has 13 residues. The germline V gene encodes CDR1 SQVTM and CDR2 ANQGSEA. V was pared by 3 bases and J by 4 bases, with 13 bases between.

V usage is TRBV5-1 and J usage is TRBJ2-3, with TRBD2 matching over 9 bases. CDR1 SGHRS and CDR2 YFSETQ come from the germline V gene. The CDR3 consists of 16 residues. The junction had 7 bases not matched to a gene; V was cut back by 2 bases and J by 3 bases. The CDR3 here is CASSFGTSSGTDTQYF. The CDR3 DNA sequence: TGCGCCAGCAGCTTCGGGACTAGCTCAGGGACAGATACGCAGTATTTT. The full variable domain, its missing parts supplied by reference TRBV5-1 and TRBJ2-3, is KAGVTQTPRYLIKTRGQQVTLSCSPISGHRSVSWYQQTPGQGLQFLFEYFSETQRNKGNFPGRFSGRQFSNSRSEMNVSTLELGDSALYLCASSFGTSSGTDTQYFGPGTRLTVL.

This clonotype has more than one count but fewer than ten. The J gene is TRBJ2-5, the V gene TRBV24-1, with a weak D call TRBD1 (5 bases). V was cut by 3 bases and J by 0 bases, with 13 bases left in between. The CDR3 loop spans 16 amino acids. Looked up from germline, CDR1 is KGHDR and CDR2 is SFDVKD. CDR3: CATSDLGQGDQETQYF. Here the CDR3 DNA reads TGTGCCACCAGTGATCTGGGGCAGGGCGACCAAGAGACCCAGTACTTC.

This rearrangement joins TRBV5-1 to TRBJ1-1; D may be TRBD1 (6 bases). The germline CDR1 and CDR2 sequences are SGHRS and YFSETQ. The CDR3 consists of 14 residues. V was clipped by 4 bases and J by 0 bases, with 10 bases between them. The CDR3 reads CASSTDRMNTEAFF. CDR3 DNA: TGCGCCAGCAGCACGGACAGAATGAACACTGAAGCTTTCTTT. The whole variable domain, remainder taken from reference TRBV5-1 and TRBJ1-1, is KAGVTQTPRYLIKTRGQQVTLSCSPISGHRSVSWYQQTPGQGLQFLFEYFSETQRNKGNFPGRFSGRQFSNSRSEMNVSTLELGDSALYLCASSTDRMNTEAFFGQGTRLTVV.

This clonotype has more than one count but fewer than ten. This chain links TRBV6-5 with TRBJ2-6; unclear D gene. Germline assignment: CDR1 MNHEY and CDR2 SVGAGI. The V end was cut by 8 bases, the J end by 2 bases, with 10 bases between. This CDR3 has 14 amino acids. DNA of the CDR3: TGTGCCAGCTGTTTGGGCCCTGGGGCCAACGTCCTGACTTTC. It specifies CASCLGPGANVLTF.

This clonotype was counted only a few times. The CDR3 coding sequence is TGTGCCAGCTCCGACAGGGAAGCCTATGGCTACACCTTC. This encodes CASSDREAYGYTF. The chain is built from TRBV27 and TRBJ1-2; 7 bases map to TRBD1. Germline CDR1 reads MNHEY; CDR2 reads SMNVEV (reference sequence). This CDR3 has 13 amino acids. J was trimmed by 4 bases and V by 8 bases; bases with no gene match: 7.